What follows describes a single T cell receptor beta chain. Its antigen is undetermined. This record belongs to a study of vaccination and CD4 T cells after COVID-19. Turning to the study itself: Control cultures, each given a CEFX pool, an HIV-1 Nef pool, or no peptide, were included.

Treatment described: approximately nine-day PBMC culture with coronavirus spike peptide pools or control peptides (ViraFEST assay). Cultured CD4+ T-cell DNA underwent Oncomine TCR Beta short-read sequencing. Each CDR3 protein gets one entry after TCRdb re-called the PCR reads with MiXCR. The sample lists 14,000 to 15,000 distinct CDR3 sequences; about half were seen once. The clonotype was recovered from a human donor who had recovered from COVID-19. The sequencing input was CD4+ T cells from blood, cultured in vitro.

This chain's CDR3 is CAISEGLRTSRGETQYF. The CDR3 DNA reads TGTGCCATCAGTGAGGGCCTCCGGACTAGCCGTGGAGAGACCCAGTACTTC. The chain joins TRBV10-3 to TRBJ2-5, with 8 bases aligning to TRBD2. Looked up from germline, CDR1 is ENHRY and CDR2 is SYGVKD. CDR3 length equals 17 residues. V lost 2 bases to trimming and J lost 4 bases; unmatched junction nucleotides: 12.